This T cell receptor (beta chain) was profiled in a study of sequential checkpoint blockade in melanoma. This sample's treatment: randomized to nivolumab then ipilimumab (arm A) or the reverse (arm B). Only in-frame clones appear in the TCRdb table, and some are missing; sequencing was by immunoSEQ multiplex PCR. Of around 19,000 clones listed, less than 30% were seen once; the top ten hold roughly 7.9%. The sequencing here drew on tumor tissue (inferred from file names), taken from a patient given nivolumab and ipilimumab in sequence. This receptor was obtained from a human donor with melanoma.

The CDR3 DNA follows: TGTGCCAGTAGTAACCCCGGGACTAGCGAATACAATGAGCAGTTCTTC. Encoded protein: CASSNPGTSEYNEQFF. The J gene is TRBJ2-1, the V gene TRBV19; 10 bases map to TRBD2. After removal of 4 bases from V and 4 bases from J, the junction contained 7 bases not matched to a gene. Germline-derived CDR1 and CDR2 are LNHDA and SQIVND (reference sequence). The CDR3 has 16 amino acids.